This entry lists 8 T cell receptor beta chains sequenced from one sample in a study of cytomegalovirus exposure and HLA in healthy donors. Primers for the PCR totalled 60 Vbeta and 13 Jbeta. Using immunoSEQ multiplex PCR, the repertoire was profiled, and TCRdb retains in-frame clones only, with some absent. The sample shows 150,000 to 250,000 clones, about four fifths of them seen only once. Sequenced sample: PBMCs. The receptors come from a boy aged 2 to 10 in good health and CMV-seronegative.

On this clone itself: It is likely a read error, because the conserved phenylalanine at the end of the CDR3 is missing. The rearrangement uses TRBV7-2 and TRBJ2-7, with no clear D. CDR3 length equals 13 residues. V lost 4 bases to trimming and J lost 3 bases, with 10 bases between them. Germline V gene lookup returns CDR1 SGHTA and CDR2 FQGNSA. This CDR3 reads CASSSPTNYEQYL. The CDR3 nucleotides read TGTGCCAGCAGCTCCCCTACAAACTACGAGCAGTACCTC.

The CDR3 loop reads CASSRPPGGGAQDTQYF. The DNA of the CDR3 is TGTGCCAGCAGCCGTCCGCCTGGCGGGGGGGCCCAAGATACGCAGTATTTT. V is TRBV7-3 and J is TRBJ2-3, with 9 bases aligning to TRBD2. After removal of 5 bases from V and 5 bases from J, the junction contained 14 bases not matched to a gene. This CDR3 spans 17 amino acids. CDR1 and CDR2 (germline): SGHTA, FQGTGA.

The genes are TRBV4-3 and TRBJ1-5, with 7 bases matching TRBD1. CDR3 length: 15 residues. The J segment lost 4 bases and the V segment lost 4 bases, leaving 7 bases of the junction unmatched. Germline loops: CDR1 LGHNA, CDR2 YSLEER. Written as DNA, the CDR3 is TGCGCCAGCAGCCTTTTCCGGGACAGAAATCAGCCCCAGCATTTT. As protein: CASSLFRDRNQPQHF.

The chain joins TRBV7-9 to TRBJ1-1, with 7 positions matching TRBD1. The germline gives CDR1 SEHNR, CDR2 FQNEAQ (reference sequence). The CDR3 covers 13 residues. The V segment lost 5 bases and the J segment 2 bases; nucleotides outside the gene matches: 2. The chain's CDR3 is CASSRDRNTEAFF. CDR3 DNA sequence: TGTGCCAGCAGCCGGGACAGAAACACTGAAGCTTTCTTT.

V gene TRBV11-1 combines with J gene TRBJ2-5; the D gene is possibly TRBD1 (5 bases). CDR3 length equals 13 residues. With 8 bases removed from V and 5 bases from J, the gap between germline ends came to 15 bases. The germline V gene encodes CDR1 SGHAT and CDR2 FQDESV (reference sequence). CDR3 amino acids: CASYSRVEETQYF. The CDR3 coding sequence is TGTGCCAGCTACTCCAGGGTGGAGGAGACCCAGTACTTC.

On this clone itself: Likely a read error: the CDR3 ends without its conserved phenylalanine or tryptophan. It is unclear where the CDR3 begins or ends on the DNA, so no DNA is shown, and the CDR3 is as TCRdb lists it. The genes are TRBV5-6 and TRBJ1-1; the tabulated D call, TRBD1, remains unverified against the DNA. Inclusive of both ends, the CDR3 amounts to 9 amino acids. Per germline, CDR1 SGHDT and CDR2 YYEEEE. CDR3 amino acids: CASSPGQQS.

CDR3 amino acids: CASSLDRNQPQHF. In DNA, the CDR3 is TGCGCCAGCAGCCTCGACAGGAATCAGCCCCAGCATTTT. The chain combines TRBV4-3 with TRBJ1-5, with D perhaps matching TRBD1 (6 bases). This CDR3 has 13 amino acids. V was clipped by 4 bases and J by 4 bases, with 8 bases between them. CDR1 is LGHNA and CDR2 is YSLEER in the germline V gene.

The CDR3 loop reads CASTQGAADTQYF. The DNA of the CDR3 is TGTGCCAGCACCCAGGGGGCAGCAGATACGCAGTATTTT. The rearrangement uses TRBV5-6 and TRBJ2-3; 8 bases line up with TRBD1. Trimming removed 6 bases from V and 4 bases from J; junction bases left unmatched: 4. Germline CDR1 and CDR2: SGHDT and YYEEEE. CDR3 length: 13 amino acids.